The T cell receptor (beta chain) under discussion was sequenced for a study of T cells in localized non-small cell lung cancer. Comment on this clone: Antigen specificity is unknown.

The table came from immunoSEQ multiplex PCR; TCRdb's copy has only in-frame clones and leaves some out. The data hold around 78,000 clones, with more than 75% observed a single time. Germline lookup yields CDR1 SGHDN and CDR2 FVKESK. Trimming removed 0 bases at V and 4 bases at J, with 9 bases between. The CDR3 is made up of 14 amino acids. Findings and caveats of the study: Adjacent uninvolved lung tissue had the highest T cell clonality, exceeding tumor. The tumor had only one region sequenced, so heterogeneity remains possible.

This rearrangement joins TRBV14 to TRBJ1-2; D not certain. This receptor was taken from a woman between 35 and 75 years old with stage I squamous cell lung carcinoma. The material sequenced was peripheral blood, taken before any cancer treatment. CDR3 region: CASSQDWNSYGYTF. The CDR3 coding sequence is TGTGCCAGCAGCCAAGATTGGAACAGCTATGGCTACACCTTC.